One sample yielded the 24 T cell receptor beta chains listed below, sequenced in a study of T cell clonality in common variable immunodeficiency. Study outcomes and limitations: In common variable immunodeficiency, TCR beta chains reportedly carried fewer deletions and N-nucleotide insertions.

Libraries were prepared by immunoSEQ multiplex PCR; TCRdb keeps only in-frame clonotypes and omits some of them. Captured here are approximately 30,000 clones, none seen once; the top ten comprise around 3.3%. Antigens of these TCRs are unknown. The specimen sequenced was peripheral blood mononuclear cells. The receptors originated from a human donor with common variable immunodeficiency.

This clone was recorded many times. The DNA ends 3 residues before the CDR3 does, and the rest of the CDR3 is filled in from the germline J gene. The rearrangement links TRBV7-9 to TRBJ2-7; a possible D gene is TRBD2 (5 bases). Germline V gene sequence: CDR1 SEHNR, CDR2 FQNEAQ (reference sequence). This CDR3 comprises 15 residues. V lost 5 bases, J lost 0 bases, and 14 bases lay in between. The CDR3 is CASSQWTGSSYEQYF. The part of the CDR3 DNA that was read is TGTGCCAGCAGCCAGTGGACGGGGAGCTCCTACGAG.

This clone has a count of ten or more. The read terminates 3 residues ahead of where the CDR3 ends, so the germline J gene completes it. This chain joins TRBV29-1 and TRBJ1-4; D remains ambiguous. CDR1 SQVTM and CDR2 ANQGSEA come from the germline V gene. The V end lost 0 bases, the J end lost 5 bases, and 10 bases lay between the germline ends. The CDR3 consists of 14 residues. The CDR3 protein is CSVEDAGGNEKLFF. The covered CDR3 bases are TGCAGCGTTGAAGATGCGGGAGGGAATGAAAAA.

The CDR3 is CASSLAGGNNEQFF. Partial CDR3 DNA: TGTGCCAGCAGCTTAGCGGGGGGAAATAATGAG. The gene calls are TRBV7-3 and TRBJ2-1; 8 nucleotides line up with TRBD2. The CDR3 end lies 3 residues beyond the end of the read and is filled in from the germline J gene. The CDR3 spans 14 residues. V lost 2 bases to trimming and J lost 7 bases; unmatched junction nucleotides: 4. Germline V lookup: CDR1 SGHTA, CDR2 FQGTGA.

This clone was seen a few times. CDR3 DNA, as far as it was read: TGTGCCAGCAGCTATGACAGGGTCAAGACC. This gives the protein CASSYDRVKT. The whole CDR3 protein reads CASSYDRVKTQYF. The genes are TRBV5-6 and TRBJ2-5; TRBD1 matches 7 bases. The sequenced fragment ends 3 residues before the CDR3 boundary, so the rest is inferred from the germline J gene. Germline V gene sequence: CDR1 SGHDT, CDR2 YYEEEE. V lost 3 bases, J lost 6 bases, and 5 bases stayed unmatched. This CDR3 is 13 amino acids long.

This clone showed up just a few times. Read coverage stops 3 residues before the CDR3 terminus; the germline J gene supplies the remainder. V gene TRBV19 combines with J gene TRBJ2-3; D ambiguous. The ends were cut back, 8 bases at V and 2 bases at J, with 8 bases in the middle. The CDR3 is 12 amino acids. The germline CDR1 and CDR2 sequences are LNHDA and SQIVND (reference sequence). CDR3 DNA (partial): TGTGCCAGTTCAGGATACACAGATACG. It translates to CASSGYTDT. The whole CDR3 protein reads CASSGYTDTQYF.

This clone was recorded at least ten times. The read halts 3 residues ahead of the CDR3 end, with the missing end drawn from the germline J gene. The gene calls are TRBV6-1 and TRBJ2-4; D is unclear. V lost 4 bases and J 0 bases, leaving 7 bases between the germline ends. In germline, CDR1 is MNHNS, CDR2 SASEGT. CDR3 length equals 14 residues. The CDR3 spells CASSVPLAKNIQYF. The CDR3 DNA, read in part, is TGTGCCAGCAGTGTCCCCTTAGCCAAAAACATT.

The sequenced CDR3 bases are TGTGCCAGTAGTATAGATCTCCCCTCCCCAGGCGCGGATACG. This encodes CASSIDLPSPGADT. The full CDR3 is CASSIDLPSPGADTQYF. The chain combines TRBV19 with TRBJ2-3; no firm D call. The observed sequence ends 3 residues before the CDR3 terminus, with the missing tail filled in from the germline J gene. This CDR3 region has 17 residues. V gave up 0 bases and J gave up 6 bases, with 19 bases separating them. CDR1 is LNHDA, CDR2 SQIVND, per germline (reference sequence).

About this clone: The missing CDR3 end, 3 residues past where the read stops, is filled in from the germline J gene. This CDR3 is also generated by other DNA sequences in the sample. J is TRBJ2-5 and V is TRBV7-9; no clear D. Germline V gives CDR1 SEHNR, CDR2 FQNEAQ (reference sequence). Trimming took 4 bases from V and 2 from J, leaving 2 bases between them. This CDR3 is 11 amino acids long. CDR3 region: CASSSQETQYF. Incomplete CDR3 DNA: TGTGCCAGCAGCTCTCAAGAGACC.

This clone was seen only a few times. The missing CDR3 end, 3 residues past where the read stops, is filled in from the germline J gene. The chain is built from TRBV7-2 and TRBJ2-7; the match to TRBD1 covers 10 bases. From germline, CDR1 is SGHTA and CDR2 FQGNSA. V lost 5 bases, J lost 5 bases, and 6 bases stayed unmatched. This CDR3 is built from 14 residues. The DNA read from the CDR3 is TGTGCCAGCAGCCTCGGACAGGGGGGAGACGAG. It codes for CASSLGQGGDE. The complete CDR3 sequence is CASSLGQGGDEQYF.

At least ten counts were recorded for this clone. The read ends 3 residues early relative to the CDR3; the germline J gene fills the gap. V is TRBV4-1 and J is TRBJ2-7, with 11 bases fitting TRBD1. The J segment lost 5 bases and the V segment lost 5 bases, leaving 5 bases of the junction unmatched. The CDR3 runs to 14 residues. Germline V gene sequence: CDR1 MGHRA, CDR2 YSYEKL. The CDR3 loop is CASSYGQGANEQYF. Partial CDR3 DNA: TGCGCCAGCAGCTACGGACAGGGGGCCAACGAG.

This clone was seen only a few times. The read finishes 3 residues shy of the CDR3 end, and the germline J gene is used to complete it. This chain links TRBV20-1 with TRBJ2-7; 9 positions agree with TRBD2. The CDR3 runs 16 residues. CDR1 is DFQATT and CDR2 is SNEGSKA in the germline V gene (reference sequence). J gave up 4 bases and V 0 bases, and 10 bases lay outside the gene matches. The sequenced part of the CDR3 DNA is TGCAGTGCTAGAGATCCCATGACTAGCGGCGGATACGAG. It is translated as CSARDPMTSGGYE. The full CDR3 protein is CSARDPMTSGGYEQYF.

This clone was counted ten times or more. The sequence runs out 3 residues before the end of the CDR3; the remainder is reconstructed from the germline J gene. The chain recombines TRBV19 with TRBJ2-5, with 7 positions matching TRBD1. V was clipped by 5 bases and J by 1 base; unmatched bases: 7. This CDR3 has 15 residues. The V gene's germline CDR1 is LNHDA and CDR2 SQIVND (reference sequence). CDR3 sequence: CASSAFDRVQETQYF. CDR3 DNA, as far as it was read: TGTGCCAGTAGTGCATTCGACAGGGTCCAAGAGACC.

Remarks on this clone: The DNA ends 3 residues before the CDR3 does, and the rest of the CDR3 is filled in from the germline J gene. The chain carries TRBV7-2 and TRBJ2-7; 8 nucleotides match TRBD1. This CDR3 has 14 residues. V dropped 3 bases and J dropped 0; count of bases not matched to a gene: 1. Germline CDR1 reads SGHTA; CDR2 reads FQGNSA. The CDR3 bases that were read are TGTGCCAGCAGCTTTGGGACAGGCTCCTACGAG. Its translation is CASSFGTGSYE. The complete CDR3 protein is CASSFGTGSYEQYF.

The table lists this clone with many counts. Read sequence stops 3 residues before the CDR3 end, and the germline J gene provides the missing end. The rearrangement joins TRBV20-1 to TRBJ2-7, with D possibly matching TRBD2 (6 bases). Germline lookup yields CDR1 DFQATT and CDR2 SNEGSKA (reference sequence). The CDR3 is made up of 12 amino acids. Deletions cut 5 bases from V and 3 bases from J, with 11 bases between. CDR3 DNA, as far as it was read: TGCAGTGCTTTCACCGGGGGCTACGAG. Residues: CSAFTGGYE. The whole CDR3 region reads CSAFTGGYEQYF.

A remark on this clone: The CDR3 end falls 3 residues outside the read, so it is completed with the germline J gene. The chain employs TRBV2 and TRBJ2-3; 12 bases are a match to TRBD1. The CDR3 is 15 amino acids. The ends lost 9 bases at V and 2 bases at J; junction bases unmatched: 6. Germline-derived CDR1 and CDR2 are SNHLY and FYNNEI. This CDR3 is CARSAGQGATDTQYF. Incomplete CDR3 DNA: TGTGCCAGGTCGGCGGGACAGGGGGCCACAGATACG.

As concerns this clone: Coverage ceases 3 residues before the CDR3 finishes, and the germline J gene fills in the end. The J gene is TRBJ2-7, the V gene TRBV20-1, with D possibly TRBD1 on 6 matching bases. Trimming removed 6 bases at V and 5 bases at J, with 11 bases between. Germline CDR1 DFQATT, CDR2 SNEGSKA (reference sequence). The CDR3 loop spans 11 amino acids. The sequenced CDR3 bases are TGCAGTGCAATACAGGGCCACGAG. Protein product: CSAIQGHE. From start to end, the CDR3 is CSAIQGHEQYF.

Concerning this clone: Read coverage stops 3 residues before the CDR3 terminus; the germline J gene supplies the remainder. The rearrangement joins TRBV18 to TRBJ1-3; D gene ambiguous. V was shortened by 0 bases and J by 0 bases, with 9 bases between the two germline ends. The CDR3 runs to 16 residues. Looked up from germline, CDR1 is KGHSH and CDR2 is LQKENI. CDR3 residues: CASSPPHRISGNTIYF. Incomplete CDR3 DNA: TGTGCCAGCTCACCACCCCACAGAATCTCTGGAAACACC.

The CDR3 is CAWIPGVLRNTIYF. The DNA read from the CDR3 is TGTGCCTGGATTCCAGGGGTGCTCCGCAACACC. This sequence joins TRBV30 and TRBJ1-3; the D gene is possibly TRBD1 (6 bases). From the germline J gene comes the end of the CDR3, since the read stops 3 residues before it. CDR1 is GTSNPN and CDR2 is SVGIG in the germline V gene (reference sequence). Trimming removed 4 bases from V and 7 bases from J, with 17 bases in between. This CDR3 is built from 14 residues.

This clone has ten or more counts. Read data end 3 residues before the CDR3 end; the end is taken from the germline J gene. The chain links TRBV10-3 to TRBJ1-3; 8 nucleotides agree with TRBD1. Trimming took 8 bases from V and 0 from J; bases not matched to a gene: 0. CDR1 and CDR2 (germline): ENHRY, SYGVKD. The CDR3 has 13 amino acids. The covered CDR3 bases are TGTGCCATCGGGACAGGCTCTGGAAACACC. Its translation is CAIGTGSGNT. The whole CDR3 region reads CAIGTGSGNTIYF.

This clone was found many times. Read data end 3 residues before the CDR3 end; the end is taken from the germline J gene. This sequence joins TRBV4-1 and TRBJ2-5, with a weak D call TRBD1 (5 bases). The CDR3 consists of 10 residues. CDR1 is MGHRA, CDR2 YSYEKL, per germline. Trimming removed 8 bases at V and 5 bases at J, with 6 bases between. The DNA read from the CDR3 is TGCGCCAGCGGGGCGGAGACC. It is translated as CASGAET. The full CDR3 reads CASGAETQYF.

This clone turned up a few times. The read halts 3 residues ahead of the CDR3 end, with the missing end drawn from the germline J gene. V and J are TRBV18 and TRBJ2-1; 13 bases map to TRBD2. The CDR3 has 19 residues. Germline loops: CDR1 KGHSH, CDR2 LQKENI. V trimming: 3 bases; J trimming: 1 base; junction bases outside the gene matches: 9. The sequenced CDR3 bases are TGTGCCAGCTCACCTTGGACTAGCGGGGGCCGGGGGTCCTACAATGAG. Translation: CASSPWTSGGRGSYNE. The whole CDR3 reads CASSPWTSGGRGSYNEQFF.

About this clone itself: With the read ending 3 residues before the CDR3 end, the germline J gene is used to fill in that end. This chain joins TRBV19 and TRBJ2-1, with D unresolved. CDR1 and CDR2 from the germline V gene are LNHDA and SQIVND (reference sequence). The ends were cut back, 1 base at V and 8 bases at J, with 9 bases in the middle. CDR3 length: 13 amino acids. The CDR3 loop reads CASSIGGLDEQFF. CDR3 DNA, as far as it was read: TGTGCCAGTAGTATAGGAGGTTTGGATGAG.

This clone was observed at least ten times. The CDR3 extends 3 residues past the end of the read, so its final part is completed from the germline J gene. J is TRBJ2-7 and V is TRBV13, with 9 bases that match TRBD1. The germline gives CDR1 PRHDT, CDR2 FYEKMQ (reference sequence). V lost 3 bases and J lost 3; bases outside the gene matches: 6. CDR3 size: 15 residues. CDR3 sequence reads: CASSFAGTGHYEQYF. The covered CDR3 bases are TGTGCCAGCAGCTTCGCCGGGACAGGGCACTACGAG.

This clone has a handful of counts. The read comes to an end 3 residues before the CDR3 does, leaving the germline J gene to fill in the end. J is TRBJ2-3 and V is TRBV18; perhaps TRBD2 as D (5 bases). The CDR3 consists of 16 residues. V was shortened by 1 base and J by 2 bases, with 13 bases between the two germline ends. Germline V gives CDR1 KGHSH, CDR2 LQKENI. The CDR3 loop is CASSPRPGIYTDTQYF. The CDR3 DNA, read in part, is TGTGCCAGCTCACCACGACCGGGGATCTACACAGATACG.